The sequence of this T cell receptor beta chain was determined in a study of T cells expressing NK-cell markers. Overall study context: Cells sorted as CD3+CD56+NKG2C+, CD3+CD56+NKG2C- and CD3+CD56-NKG2C+ T cells supplied the TCR beta repertoires. Study-wide findings and caveats: NKG2C+ dominant clonotypes from over 5 donors made up roughly 1.0-7.0% of CD8+ T cells. The leading position in the CD3+CD56-NKG2C+ fraction of four donors also went to these clonotypes.

Concerning this clonotype: Its antigen is not identified.

The authors made TCR beta cDNA libraries by 5'RACE template switching. This switching added a universal primer site and UMIs. One entry per CDR3 protein, without DNA, is what TCRdb gives after re-calling the 5' RACE reads. This repertoire includes fewer than 400,000 distinct CDR3 sequences. The sequenced sample was blood T cells: a sorted CD56 or NKG2C T cell subset, CD4+ or CD8+ T cells, or bulk PBMC T cells (not recorded which). The clonotype was recovered from a woman between 50 and 59 years old in good health.

This CDR3 is CASTGQPTGELFF. The chain uses TRBV6-1 and TRBJ2-2; the D call from TCRdb, TRBD1, cannot be confirmed without DNA. The CDR3 totals 13 residues. Germline V gene data show CDR1 as MNHNS and CDR2 as SASEGT.